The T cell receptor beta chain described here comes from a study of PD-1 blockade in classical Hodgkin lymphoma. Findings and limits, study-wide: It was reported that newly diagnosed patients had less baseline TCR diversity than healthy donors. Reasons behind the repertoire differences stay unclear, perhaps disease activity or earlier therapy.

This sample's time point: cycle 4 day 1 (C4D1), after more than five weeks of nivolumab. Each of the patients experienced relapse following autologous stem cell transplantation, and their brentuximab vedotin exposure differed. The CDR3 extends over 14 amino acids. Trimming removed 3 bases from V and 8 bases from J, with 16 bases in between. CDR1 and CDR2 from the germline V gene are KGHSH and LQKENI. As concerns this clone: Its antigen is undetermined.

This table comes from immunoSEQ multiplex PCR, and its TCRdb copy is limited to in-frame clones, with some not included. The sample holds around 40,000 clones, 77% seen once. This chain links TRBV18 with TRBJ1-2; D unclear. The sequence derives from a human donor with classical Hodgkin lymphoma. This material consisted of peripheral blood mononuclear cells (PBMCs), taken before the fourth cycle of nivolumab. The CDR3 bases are TGTGCCAGCTCACCTTTTGCTGACAATGGGGGCTACACCTTC. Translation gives CASSPFADNGGYTF. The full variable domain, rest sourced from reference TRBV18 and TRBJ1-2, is NAGVMQNPRHLVRRRGQEARLRCSPMKGHSHVYWYRQLPEEGLKFMVYLQKENIIDESGMPKERFSAEFPKEGPSILRIQQVVRGDSAAYFCASSPFADNGGYTFGSGTRLTVV.